The 29 T cell receptor beta chains presented below share a single source sample, sequenced in a study of blood T cell repertoires in COVID-19. The data were produced by immunoSEQ multiplex PCR, yet TCRdb's version contains in-frame clones alone and is incomplete. The profile shows 100,000 to 150,000 clones, around 88% of them singletons. The sequencing sample was made of PBMCs or T cells enriched from blood (not recorded which). The receptor set was obtained from a woman in her forties or fifties who had recovered from COVID-19.

The CDR3 coding sequence is TGTGCCAGCAGTGAAAATCCCCCAGGGACTGAAGCTTTCTTT. This codes for CASSENPPGTEAFF. The V gene is TRBV6-1, the J gene TRBJ1-1; D is possibly TRBD1 (5 bases). Germline CDR1 is MNHNS and CDR2 is SASEGT. Trimming pared 2 bases from V and 5 bases from J, leaving 12 bases between. The CDR3 length is 14 residues.

The chain employs TRBV6-5 and TRBJ1-2; the match to TRBD1 covers 9 bases. The CDR3 is made up of 13 amino acids. With V trimmed by 10 bases and J by 8 bases, 11 bases remained unmatched. Germline CDR1 is MNHEY and CDR2 is SVGAGI. The CDR3 is CAIQTGGVRGYTF. CDR3 sequence (DNA): TGTGCCATCCAGACAGGGGGTGTGCGGGGCTACACCTTC.

CDR3: CASSPPGLDTQYF. The DNA for the CDR3 is TGTGCCAGCTCACCCCCGGGACTAGATACGCAGTATTTT. V is TRBV18 and J is TRBJ2-3, with a possible D match to TRBD2 (6 bases). Looked up from germline, CDR1 is KGHSH and CDR2 is LQKENI. The ends were cut back, 3 bases at V and 5 bases at J, with 9 bases in the middle. The CDR3 length is 13 residues.

V gene TRBV5-1 combines with J gene TRBJ2-1, with 11 bases fitting TRBD2. CDR3 length equals 15 residues. Trimming cost V 0 bases and J 8 bases; bases outside gene matches: 4. The germline gives CDR1 SGHRS, CDR2 YFSETQ. The CDR3: CASSLGLAGFDEQFF. CDR3 DNA: TGCGCCAGCAGCTTGGGACTAGCGGGGTTTGATGAGCAGTTCTTC.

The J gene is TRBJ2-5, the V gene TRBV27; D may be TRBD1 (6 bases). The CDR3 sequence is 13 residues long. V shed 1 base and J shed 5 bases, with 8 bases lying between them. Germline values: CDR1 MNHEY, CDR2 SMNVEV (reference sequence). As DNA, the CDR3 is TGTGCCAGCAGTTTATGGCAGGGGGAGACCCAGTACTTC. Translation: CASSLWQGETQYF.

The chain carries TRBV9 and TRBJ2-7; 13 nucleotides match TRBD2. With V trimmed by 6 bases and J by 0 bases, 9 bases remained unmatched. Germline loops: CDR1 SGDLS, CDR2 YYNGEE. CDR3 length equals 17 residues. CDR3 region: CASTGGLAGQSSYEQYF. DNA for the CDR3: TGTGCCAGCACCGGGGGACTAGCGGGACAGAGCTCCTACGAGCAGTACTTC.

The V gene is TRBV6-6, the J gene TRBJ2-3; TRBD1 aligns across 7 bases. V shed 6 bases and J 2 bases; nucleotides not matched to a gene: 8. Germline CDR1 is MNHNY and CDR2 is SVGAGI (reference sequence). The CDR3 is 15 residues long. The CDR3 coding sequence is TGTGCCAGCAGGGAGACAGGGTTGGTCACAGATACGCAGTATTTT. It specifies CASRETGLVTDTQYF.

The chain employs TRBV9 and TRBJ2-5, with 11 positions matching TRBD2. Trimming took 0 bases from V and 2 from J; bases not matched to a gene: 3. Germline CDR1 reads SGDLS; CDR2 reads YYNGEE. The length of the CDR3 is 16 residues. CDR3 DNA sequence: TGTGCCAGCAGCGTAGGAGGGACTAGCGGACAAGAGACCCAGTACTTC. Its protein is CASSVGGTSGQETQYF.

This sequence joins TRBV19 and TRBJ2-1; D unresolved. There are 12 residues in the CDR3. V was pared by 5 bases and J by 10 bases, with 12 bases between. Germline loops: CDR1 LNHDA, CDR2 SQIVND (reference sequence). The CDR3 spells CASSEDTREQFF. As DNA, the CDR3 is TGTGCCAGTAGTGAAGACACGCGCGAGCAGTTCTTC.

This chain joins TRBV2 and TRBJ1-2; 9 bases match TRBD1. The trim removed 7 bases at V and 2 bases at J, leaving 2 bases unmatched. Looked up from germline, CDR1 is SNHLY and CDR2 is FYNNEI. This CDR3 is 13 amino acids long. CDR3 in DNA: TGTGCCAGCAACGACAGGGGGAACTATGGCTACACCTTC. Translation gives CASNDRGNYGYTF.

V is TRBV30 and J is TRBJ2-5, with a tentative D call TRBD2 (5 bases). CDR3 length: 13 amino acids. The germline V gene has CDR1 GTSNPN and CDR2 SVGIG (reference sequence). The germline V and J ends were trimmed by 4 bases and 3 bases, with 12 bases remaining between them. CDR3 residues: CAWIKRGEETQYF. CDR3 nucleotide sequence: TGTGCCTGGATCAAACGGGGAGAAGAGACCCAGTACTTC.

The chain employs TRBV2 and TRBJ1-4; 7 bases align to TRBD1. The V gene's germline CDR1 is SNHLY and CDR2 FYNNEI. V lost 7 bases to trimming and J lost 5 bases; unmatched junction nucleotides: 7. The CDR3 sequence is 14 residues long. DNA of the CDR3: TGTGCCAGCACCACCGGGACAGTAAATGAAAAACTGTTTTTT. Protein: CASTTGTVNEKLFF.

The chain carries TRBV3-1 (or the pseudogene TRBV3-2) and TRBJ1-4; maybe TRBD1 (6 bases). Trimming took off 4 bases at V and 7 bases at J, with 16 bases between the two ends. The CDR3 has 15 amino acids. CDR1 is LGHDT, CDR2 YNNKEL, per germline (reference sequence). CDR3 protein: CASSPSEGVSEKLFF. The CDR3 DNA is TGTGCCAGCAGCCCCTCAGAGGGGGTGAGTGAAAAACTGTTTTTT.

The V and J genes are TRBV5-4 and TRBJ1-1, with TRBD1 matching over 8 bases. The CDR3 totals 14 residues. With 3 bases clipped from V and 0 bases from J, the junction kept 1 base outside the gene matches. Germline V gene data show CDR1 as SGHNT and CDR2 as YYREEE (reference sequence). The CDR3 region is CASSWDRMNTEAFF. In nucleotides, the CDR3 is TGTGCCAGCAGCTGGGACAGGATGAACACTGAAGCTTTCTTT.

This sequence joins TRBV5-1 and TRBJ2-6; 8 bases are a match to TRBD1. The V segment lost 3 bases and the J segment 2 bases; nucleotides outside the gene matches: 4. The V gene's germline CDR1 is SGHRS and CDR2 YFSETQ. CDR3 size: 16 residues. CDR3 loop: CASSWRGQAGANVLTF. CDR3 bases: TGCGCCAGCAGCTGGAGGGGACAGGCTGGGGCCAACGTCCTGACTTTC. Full variable domain (rest looked up from reference TRBV5-1 and TRBJ2-6): KAGVTQTPRYLIKTRGQQVTLSCSPISGHRSVSWYQQTPGQGLQFLFEYFSETQRNKGNFPGRFSGRQFSNSRSEMNVSTLELGDSALYLCASSWRGQAGANVLTFGAGSRLTVL.

V and J are TRBV2 and TRBJ1-1, with D perhaps TRBD1 (5 bases). Looked up from germline, CDR1 is SNHLY and CDR2 is FYNNEI. Trimming shortened V by 7 bases and J by 5 bases, and 17 bases separated the two germline ends. The CDR3 runs 14 residues. CDR3 protein: CASIPRGGWTEAFF. The DNA of the CDR3 is TGTGCCAGCATTCCCCGGGGGGGGTGGACTGAAGCTTTCTTT.

The rearrangement links TRBV19 to TRBJ2-3; 10 bases line up with TRBD1. CDR1 and CDR2 from the germline V gene are LNHDA and SQIVND (reference sequence). The CDR3 is made up of 16 amino acids. V lost 5 bases and J lost 9; bases outside the gene matches: 14. CDR3 in DNA: TGTGCCAGTAGTGGAAGGACAGGGGGTCTAAGAGTGACGCAGTATTTT. Its protein is CASSGRTGGLRVTQYF.

The chain recombines TRBV6-2 or TRBV6-3 with TRBJ2-6, with D unresolved. Trimming cost V 6 bases and J 1 base, with 4 bases left between them. Germline values: CDR1 MNHEY, CDR2 SVGEGT. The CDR3 sequence is 13 residues long. The CDR3 sequence: CASSSSGANVLTF. The CDR3, as DNA: TGTGCCAGCAGCTCTTCTGGGGCCAACGTCCTGACTTTC.

The rearrangement links TRBV10-3 to TRBJ2-7; 11 bases are shared with TRBD2. V shed 3 bases and J 0 bases; nucleotides not matched to a gene: 7. Germline assignment: CDR1 ENHRY and CDR2 SYGVKD. The CDR3 consists of 17 residues. The CDR3 is CAISDGTSGDTSYEQYF. DNA for the CDR3: TGTGCCATCAGTGACGGGACTAGCGGAGACACCTCCTACGAGCAGTACTTC.

V usage is TRBV9 and J usage is TRBJ2-2; unclear D gene. V gave up 0 bases and J gave up 6 bases, with 6 bases separating them. The CDR3 runs 13 residues. From germline, CDR1 is SGDLS and CDR2 YYNGEE. The CDR3 region has the DNA TGTGCCAGCAGCGTAGGAGCGTCCGGGGAGCTGTTTTTT. Encoded protein: CASSVGASGELFF.

The rearrangement links TRBV5-6 to TRBJ1-4; possible D gene TRBD1, 5 bases. The V gene's germline CDR1 is SGHDT and CDR2 YYEEEE. The CDR3 contains 15 residues. The ends were cut back, 1 base at V and 5 bases at J, with 12 bases in the middle. This chain's CDR3 is CASSLRGLSNEKLFF. The DNA of the CDR3 is TGTGCCAGCAGCTTGAGGGGACTAAGCAATGAAAAACTGTTTTTT.

The chain recombines TRBV9 with TRBJ1-3; the D gene is possibly TRBD1 (6 bases). V shed 3 bases and J shed 0 bases, with 13 bases lying between them. The CDR3 spans 16 residues. Germline-derived CDR1 and CDR2 are SGDLS and YYNGEE. As DNA, the CDR3 is TGTGCCAGCAGCGCCCGAATAGGGGGCTCTGGAAACACCATATATTTT. Amino acid sequence: CASSARIGGSGNTIYF.

The chain combines TRBV9 with TRBJ1-1; 10 bases agree with TRBD1. The CDR3 covers 13 residues. V dropped 3 bases and J dropped 4; count of bases not matched to a gene: 0. CDR1 is SGDLS and CDR2 is YYNGEE in the germline V gene. The CDR3 here is CASSGTGGTEAFF. CDR3 bases: TGTGCCAGCAGCGGGACAGGGGGCACTGAAGCTTTCTTT.

This clone occurred once. The chain links TRBV2 to TRBJ1-1; D remains unclear. Germline V gene data show CDR1 as SNHLY and CDR2 as FYNNEI. V dropped 2 bases and J dropped 0 bases, with 10 bases sitting between them. This CDR3 is 15 amino acids long. This CDR3 is CASSEKGGVNTEAFF. The CDR3 DNA sequence: TGTGCCAGCAGTGAAAAGGGAGGAGTGAACACTGAAGCTTTCTTT.

The chain employs TRBV11-2 and TRBJ2-5; D not certain. Trimming left V 0 bases short and J 1 base short, with 12 bases between. CDR3 length equals 16 residues. Looked up from germline, CDR1 is SGHAT and CDR2 is FQNNGV. The CDR3 is CASSLELTTGQETQYF. The CDR3 coding sequence is TGTGCCAGCAGCTTAGAATTGACAACCGGCCAAGAGACCCAGTACTTC.

The chain links TRBV6-2 or TRBV6-3 to TRBJ1-1, with D possibly matching TRBD1 (6 bases). The germline V gene encodes CDR1 MNHEY and CDR2 SVGEGT. V was cut by 2 bases and J by 5 bases, with 12 bases left in between. This CDR3 comprises 14 residues. CDR3 loop: CASSYKQGLTEAFF. Here the CDR3 DNA reads TGTGCCAGCAGTTACAAACAGGGATTAACTGAAGCTTTCTTT.

This sequence joins TRBV11-3 and TRBJ2-5, with 10 bases lining up with TRBD1. The V segment lost 5 bases and the J segment 4 bases; nucleotides outside the gene matches: 4. The CDR3 is 14 amino acids. CDR1 and CDR2 from the germline V gene are SGHNT and YENEEA. CDR3 bases: TGTGCCAGCAGCCCCGGACAGGGGGGAGAGACCCAGTACTTC. Translation: CASSPGQGGETQYF.

The chain couples TRBV28 to TRBJ1-2; TRBD1 matches at 7 bases. CDR3 length equals 15 residues. CDR1 is MDHEN and CDR2 is SYDVKM in the germline V gene. Trimming at V came to 7 bases and at J to 1 base, leaving 9 bases not matched to a gene. Here the CDR3 reads CASNPSGTVNYGYTF. The CDR3 nucleotides are TGTGCCAGCAACCCATCCGGGACAGTTAACTATGGCTACACCTTC.

The gene calls are TRBV7-9 and TRBJ1-6, with 8 nucleotides matching TRBD1. CDR1 and CDR2 from the germline V gene are SEHNR and FQNEAQ (reference sequence). J gave up 8 bases and V 5 bases, and 5 bases lay outside the gene matches. The CDR3 runs to 14 residues. CDR3 nucleotide sequence: TGTGCCAGCAGCACGACAGGGGTTCATTCACCCCTCCACTTT. This sequence encodes CASSTTGVHSPLHF.